This T cell receptor beta chain was found in a study of blood T cell repertoires in COVID-19. Across the whole study: PBMCs, B-cell-depleted T cells, or T cells were the source of the cDNA or gDNA that made up the material.

Some clones are missing from TCRdb's copy, which holds only in-frame ones; the method was immunoSEQ multiplex PCR. The sample consists of a few hundred thousand clones, around nine tenths of them appearing once. Enrolled through a virtual design, the participants were between roughly 18 and 100 years of age and came from under 25 US areas. Clinical history as reported by participants underpinned cohort assignment. This receptor was taken from a woman in her fifties or sixties who had recovered from COVID-19. The sequenced sample was PBMCs or T cells enriched from blood (not recorded which).

CDR3 in amino acids: CASSFAYRDEQYF. The DNA of the CDR3 is TGTGCCAGCAGTTTTGCCTACAGGGACGAGCAGTACTTC. V usage is TRBV28 and J usage is TRBJ2-7, with D tentatively TRBD1 (6 bases). From germline, CDR1 is MDHEN and CDR2 SYDVKM. V gave up 3 bases and J gave up 5 bases, with 11 bases separating them. CDR3 size: 13 residues.